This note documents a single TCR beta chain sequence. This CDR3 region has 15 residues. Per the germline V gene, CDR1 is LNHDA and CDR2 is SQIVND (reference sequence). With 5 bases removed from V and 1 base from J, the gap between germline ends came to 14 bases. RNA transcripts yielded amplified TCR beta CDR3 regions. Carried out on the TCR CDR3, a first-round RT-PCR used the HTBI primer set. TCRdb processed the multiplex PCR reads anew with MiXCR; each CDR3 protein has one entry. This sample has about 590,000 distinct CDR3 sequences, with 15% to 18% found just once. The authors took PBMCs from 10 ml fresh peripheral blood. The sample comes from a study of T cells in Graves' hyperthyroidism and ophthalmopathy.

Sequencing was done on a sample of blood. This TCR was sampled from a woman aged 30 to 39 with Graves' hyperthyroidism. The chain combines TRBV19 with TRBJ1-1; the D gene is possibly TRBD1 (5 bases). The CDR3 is CASSDRPTGNTEAFF. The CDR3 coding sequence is TGTGCCAGTAGTGACAGACCGACGGGGAACACTGAAGCTTTCTTT.